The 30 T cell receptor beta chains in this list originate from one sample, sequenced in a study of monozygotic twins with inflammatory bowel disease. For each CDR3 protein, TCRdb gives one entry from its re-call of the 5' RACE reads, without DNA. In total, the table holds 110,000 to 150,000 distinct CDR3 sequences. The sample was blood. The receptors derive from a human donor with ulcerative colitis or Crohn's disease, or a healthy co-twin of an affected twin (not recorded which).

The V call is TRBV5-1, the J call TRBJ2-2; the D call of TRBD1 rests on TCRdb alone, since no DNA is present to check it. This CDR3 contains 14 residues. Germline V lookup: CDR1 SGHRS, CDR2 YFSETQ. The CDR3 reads CASSSGQGTGELFF.

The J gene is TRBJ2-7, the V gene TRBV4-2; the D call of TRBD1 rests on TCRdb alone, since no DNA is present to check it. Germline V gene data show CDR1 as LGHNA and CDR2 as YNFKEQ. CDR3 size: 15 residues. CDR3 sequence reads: CASKKGLHPAYEQYF.

CDR3 sequence: CSVESSGDRGQETQYF. V is TRBV29-1 and J is TRBJ2-5; absent DNA, TCRdb's TRBD1 call cannot be checked. The CDR3 is 16 amino acids. Per the germline V gene, CDR1 is SQVTM and CDR2 is ANQGSEA.

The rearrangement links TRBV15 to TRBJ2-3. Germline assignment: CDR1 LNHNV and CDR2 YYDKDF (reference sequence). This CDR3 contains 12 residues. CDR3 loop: CATSREPDTQYF.

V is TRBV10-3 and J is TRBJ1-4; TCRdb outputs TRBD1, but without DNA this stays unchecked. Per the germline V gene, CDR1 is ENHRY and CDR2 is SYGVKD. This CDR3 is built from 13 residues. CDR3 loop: CAISEQEKEKLFF.

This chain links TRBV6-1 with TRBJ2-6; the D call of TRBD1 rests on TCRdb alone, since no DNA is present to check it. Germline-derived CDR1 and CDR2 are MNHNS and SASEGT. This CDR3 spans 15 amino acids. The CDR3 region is CASSRDSSGANVLTF.

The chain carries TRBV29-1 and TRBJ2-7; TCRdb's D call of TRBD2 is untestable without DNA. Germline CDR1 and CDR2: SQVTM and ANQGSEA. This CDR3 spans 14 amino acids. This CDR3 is CSATSGSRTYEQYF.

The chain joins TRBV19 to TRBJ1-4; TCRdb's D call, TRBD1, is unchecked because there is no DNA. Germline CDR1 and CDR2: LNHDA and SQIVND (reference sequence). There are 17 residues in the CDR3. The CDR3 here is CASSIAGTGGGYEKLFF.

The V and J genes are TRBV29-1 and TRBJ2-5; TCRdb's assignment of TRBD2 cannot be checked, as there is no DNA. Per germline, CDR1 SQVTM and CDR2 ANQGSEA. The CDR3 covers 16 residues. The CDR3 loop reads CSVEDPWVGRQETQYF.

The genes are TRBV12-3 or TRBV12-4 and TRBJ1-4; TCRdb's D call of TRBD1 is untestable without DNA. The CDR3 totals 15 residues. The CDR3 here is CASSLRQAINEKLFF.

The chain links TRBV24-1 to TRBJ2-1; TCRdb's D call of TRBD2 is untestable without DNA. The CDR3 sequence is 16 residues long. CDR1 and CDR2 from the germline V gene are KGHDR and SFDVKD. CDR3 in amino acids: CATSVPAKGPYNEQFF.

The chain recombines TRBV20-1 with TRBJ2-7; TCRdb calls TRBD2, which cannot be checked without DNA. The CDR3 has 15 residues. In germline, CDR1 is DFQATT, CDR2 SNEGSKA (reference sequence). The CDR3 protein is CSVPPSASGSYEQYF.

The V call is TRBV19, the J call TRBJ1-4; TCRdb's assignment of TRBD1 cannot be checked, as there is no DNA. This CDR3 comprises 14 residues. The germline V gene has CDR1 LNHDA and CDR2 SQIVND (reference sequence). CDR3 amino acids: CASRDRGREEKLFF.

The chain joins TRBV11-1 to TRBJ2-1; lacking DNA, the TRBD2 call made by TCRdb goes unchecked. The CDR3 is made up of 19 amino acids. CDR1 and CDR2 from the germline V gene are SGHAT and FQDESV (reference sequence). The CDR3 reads CASSLDSGLAGTSYNEQFF.

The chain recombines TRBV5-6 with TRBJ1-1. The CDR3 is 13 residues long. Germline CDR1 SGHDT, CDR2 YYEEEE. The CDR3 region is CASSSRPHTEAFF.

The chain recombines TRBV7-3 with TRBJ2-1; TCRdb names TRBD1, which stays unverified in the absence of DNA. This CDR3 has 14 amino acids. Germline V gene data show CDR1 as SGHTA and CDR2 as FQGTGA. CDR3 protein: CASSPNAGVAEQFF.

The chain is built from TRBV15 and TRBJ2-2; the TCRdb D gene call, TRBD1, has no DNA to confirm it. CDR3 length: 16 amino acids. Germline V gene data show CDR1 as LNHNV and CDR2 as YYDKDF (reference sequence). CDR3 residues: CATSRDRGQLSGELFF.

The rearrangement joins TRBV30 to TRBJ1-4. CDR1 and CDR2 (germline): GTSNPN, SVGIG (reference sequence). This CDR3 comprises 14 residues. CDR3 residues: CAWSVHPLVEKLFF.

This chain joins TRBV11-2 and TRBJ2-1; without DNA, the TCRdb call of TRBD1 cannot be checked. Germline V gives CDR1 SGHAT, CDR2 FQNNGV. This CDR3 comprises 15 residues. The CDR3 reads CASSRTGNSYNEQFF. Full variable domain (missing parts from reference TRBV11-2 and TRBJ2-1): EAGVAQSPRYKIIEKRQSVAFWCNPISGHATLYWYQQILGQGPKLLIQFQNNGVVDDSQLPKDRFSAERLKGVDSTLKIQPAKLEDSAVYLCASSRTGNSYNEQFFGPGTRLTVL.

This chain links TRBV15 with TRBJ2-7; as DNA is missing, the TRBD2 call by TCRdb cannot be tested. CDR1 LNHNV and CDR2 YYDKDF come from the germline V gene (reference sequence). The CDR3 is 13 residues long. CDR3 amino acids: CATSREEGEEGYF.

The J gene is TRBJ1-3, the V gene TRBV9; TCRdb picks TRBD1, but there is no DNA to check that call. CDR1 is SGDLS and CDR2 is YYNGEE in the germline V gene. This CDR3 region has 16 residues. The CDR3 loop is CASSTRDRDSGNTIYF. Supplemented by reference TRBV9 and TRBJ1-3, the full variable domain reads DSGVTQTPKHLITATGQRVTLRCSPRSGDLSVYWYQQSLDQGLQFLIQYYNGEERAKGNILERFSAQQFPDLHSELNLSSLELGDSALYFCASSTRDRDSGNTIYFGEGSWLTVV.

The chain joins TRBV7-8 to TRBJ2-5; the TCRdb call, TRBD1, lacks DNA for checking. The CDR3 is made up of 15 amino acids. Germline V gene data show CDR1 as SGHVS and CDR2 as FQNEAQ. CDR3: CASSLVRQTQETQYF. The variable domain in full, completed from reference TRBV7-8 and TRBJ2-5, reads GAGVSQSPRYKVAKRGQDVALRCDPISGHVSLFWYQQALGQGPEFLTYFQNEAQLDKSGLPSDRFFAERPEGSVSTLKIQRTQQEDSAVYLCASSLVRQTQETQYFGPGTRLLVL.

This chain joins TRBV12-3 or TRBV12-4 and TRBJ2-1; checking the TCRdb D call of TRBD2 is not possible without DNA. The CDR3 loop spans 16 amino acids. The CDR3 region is CASSLRRASGNNEQFF.

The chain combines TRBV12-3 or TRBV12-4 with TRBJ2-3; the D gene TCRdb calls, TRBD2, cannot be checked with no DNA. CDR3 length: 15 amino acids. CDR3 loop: CASSPREGGTDTQYF.

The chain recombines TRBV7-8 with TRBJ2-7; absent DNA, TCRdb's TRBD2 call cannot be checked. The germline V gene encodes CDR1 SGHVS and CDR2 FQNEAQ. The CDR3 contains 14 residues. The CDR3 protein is CASSFSIGEGEQYF.

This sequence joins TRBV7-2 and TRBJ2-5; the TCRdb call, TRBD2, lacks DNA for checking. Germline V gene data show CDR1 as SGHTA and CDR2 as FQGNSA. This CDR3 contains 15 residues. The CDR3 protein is CASSLLGLAEETQYF. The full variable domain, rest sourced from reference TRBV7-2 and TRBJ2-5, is GAGVSQSPSNKVTEKGKDVELRCDPISGHTALYWYRQSLGQGLEFLIYFQGNSAPDKSGLPSDRFSAERTGGSVSTLTIQRTQQEDSAVYLCASSLLGLAEETQYFGPGTRLLVL.

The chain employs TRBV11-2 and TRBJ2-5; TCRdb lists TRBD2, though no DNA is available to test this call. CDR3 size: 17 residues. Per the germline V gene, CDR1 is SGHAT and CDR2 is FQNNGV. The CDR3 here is CASSRGVGASGQETQYF.

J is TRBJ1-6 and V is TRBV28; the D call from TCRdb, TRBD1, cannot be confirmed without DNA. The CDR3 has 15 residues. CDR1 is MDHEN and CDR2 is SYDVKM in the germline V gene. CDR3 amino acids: CASSIRGTGRSPLHF.

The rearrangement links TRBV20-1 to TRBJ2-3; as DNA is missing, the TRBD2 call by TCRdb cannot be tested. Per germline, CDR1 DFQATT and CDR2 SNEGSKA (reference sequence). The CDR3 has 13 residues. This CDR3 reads CSAASGSPDTQYF.

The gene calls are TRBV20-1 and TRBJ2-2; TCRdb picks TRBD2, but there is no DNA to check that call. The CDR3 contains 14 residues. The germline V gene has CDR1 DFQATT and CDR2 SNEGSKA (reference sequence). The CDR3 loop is CSASSRPNKWELFF.